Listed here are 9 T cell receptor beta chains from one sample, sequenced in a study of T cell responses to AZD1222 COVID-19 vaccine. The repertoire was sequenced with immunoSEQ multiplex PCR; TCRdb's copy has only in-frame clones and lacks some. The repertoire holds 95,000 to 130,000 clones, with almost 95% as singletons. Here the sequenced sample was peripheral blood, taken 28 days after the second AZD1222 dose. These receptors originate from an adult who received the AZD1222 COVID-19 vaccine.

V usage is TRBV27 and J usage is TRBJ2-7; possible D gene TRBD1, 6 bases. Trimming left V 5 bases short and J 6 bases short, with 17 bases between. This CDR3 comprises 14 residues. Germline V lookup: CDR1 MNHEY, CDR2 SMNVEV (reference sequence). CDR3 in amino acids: CASSPTGTHLEQYF. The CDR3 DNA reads TGTGCCAGCAGTCCCACCGGGACACACCTCGAGCAGTACTTC.

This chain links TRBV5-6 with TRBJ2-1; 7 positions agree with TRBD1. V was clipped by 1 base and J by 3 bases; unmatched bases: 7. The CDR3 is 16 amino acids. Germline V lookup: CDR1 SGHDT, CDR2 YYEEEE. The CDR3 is CASSLIEGQLYNEQFF. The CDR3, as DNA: TGTGCCAGCAGCTTGATTGAGGGACAGCTCTACAATGAGCAGTTCTTC.

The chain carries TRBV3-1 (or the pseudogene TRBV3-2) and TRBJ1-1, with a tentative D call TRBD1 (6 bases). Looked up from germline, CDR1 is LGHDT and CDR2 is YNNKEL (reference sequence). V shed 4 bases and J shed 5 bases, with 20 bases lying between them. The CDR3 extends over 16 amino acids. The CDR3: CASSPQREGVFTEAFF. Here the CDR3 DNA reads TGTGCCAGCAGCCCCCAAAGGGAGGGGGTTTTTACTGAAGCTTTCTTT.

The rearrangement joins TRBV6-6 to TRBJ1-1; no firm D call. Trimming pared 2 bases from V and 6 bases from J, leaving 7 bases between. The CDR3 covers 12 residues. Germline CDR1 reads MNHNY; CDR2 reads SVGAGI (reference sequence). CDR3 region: CASSYGISEAFF. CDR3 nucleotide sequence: TGTGCCAGCAGTTACGGGATCTCTGAAGCTTTCTTT.

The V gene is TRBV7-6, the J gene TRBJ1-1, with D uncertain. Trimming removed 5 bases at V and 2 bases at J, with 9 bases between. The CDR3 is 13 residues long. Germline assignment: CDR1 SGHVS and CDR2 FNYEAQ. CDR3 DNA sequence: TGTGCCAGCAGCCGGGTGCATAACACTGAAGCTTTCTTT. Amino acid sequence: CASSRVHNTEAFF.

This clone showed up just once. CDR3 bases: TGCGCCAGCAGCTTGATTGGGGAACGTAATGAAAAACTGTTTTTT. Protein: CASSLIGERNEKLFF. The rearrangement links TRBV5-1 to TRBJ1-4; D is undetermined. In germline, CDR1 is SGHRS, CDR2 YFSETQ. The germline V and J ends were trimmed by 1 base and 4 bases, with 11 bases remaining between them. The CDR3 length is 15 residues. The whole variable domain, remainder taken from reference TRBV5-1 and TRBJ1-4, is KAGVTQTPRYLIKTRGQQVTLSCSPISGHRSVSWYQQTPGQGLQFLFEYFSETQRNKGNFPGRFSGRQFSNSRSEMNVSTLELGDSALYLCASSLIGERNEKLFFGSGTQLSVL.

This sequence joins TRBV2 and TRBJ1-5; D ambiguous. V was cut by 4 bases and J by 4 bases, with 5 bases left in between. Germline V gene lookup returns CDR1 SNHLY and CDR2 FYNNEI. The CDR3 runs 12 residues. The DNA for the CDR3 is TGTGCCAGCAGTGGACTAAATCAGCCCCAGCATTTT. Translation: CASSGLNQPQHF.

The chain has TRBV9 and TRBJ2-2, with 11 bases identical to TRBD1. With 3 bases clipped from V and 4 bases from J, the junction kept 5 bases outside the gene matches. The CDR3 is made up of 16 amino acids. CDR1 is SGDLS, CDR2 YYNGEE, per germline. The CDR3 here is CASSGSGTGGTGELFF. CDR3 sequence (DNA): TGTGCCAGCAGCGGATCCGGGACAGGGGGCACCGGGGAGCTGTTTTTT.

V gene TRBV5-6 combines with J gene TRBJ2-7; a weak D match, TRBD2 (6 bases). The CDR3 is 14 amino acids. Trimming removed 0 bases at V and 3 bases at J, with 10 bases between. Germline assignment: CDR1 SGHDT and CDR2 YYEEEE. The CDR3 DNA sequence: TGTGCCAGCAGCTTGGGTGGGGACTTCTACGAGCAGTACTTC. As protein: CASSLGGDFYEQYF. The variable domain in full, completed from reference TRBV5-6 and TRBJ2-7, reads DAGVTQSPTHLIKTRGQQVTLRCSPKSGHDTVSWYQQALGQGPQFIFQYYEEEERQRGNFPDRFSGHQFPNYSSELNVNALLLGDSALYLCASSLGGDFYEQYFGPGTRLTVT.